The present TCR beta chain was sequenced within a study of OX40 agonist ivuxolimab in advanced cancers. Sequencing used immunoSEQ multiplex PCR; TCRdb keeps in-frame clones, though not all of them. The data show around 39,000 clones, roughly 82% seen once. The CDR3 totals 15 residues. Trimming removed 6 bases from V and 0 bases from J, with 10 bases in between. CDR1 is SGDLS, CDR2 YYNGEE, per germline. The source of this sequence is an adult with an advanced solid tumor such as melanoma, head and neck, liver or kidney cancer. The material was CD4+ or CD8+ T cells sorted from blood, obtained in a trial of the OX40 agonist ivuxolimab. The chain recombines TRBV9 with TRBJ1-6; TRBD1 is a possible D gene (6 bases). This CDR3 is CASNPDSSYNSPLHF. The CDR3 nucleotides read TGTGCCAGCAACCCGGACAGCTCCTATAATTCACCCCTCCACTTT.